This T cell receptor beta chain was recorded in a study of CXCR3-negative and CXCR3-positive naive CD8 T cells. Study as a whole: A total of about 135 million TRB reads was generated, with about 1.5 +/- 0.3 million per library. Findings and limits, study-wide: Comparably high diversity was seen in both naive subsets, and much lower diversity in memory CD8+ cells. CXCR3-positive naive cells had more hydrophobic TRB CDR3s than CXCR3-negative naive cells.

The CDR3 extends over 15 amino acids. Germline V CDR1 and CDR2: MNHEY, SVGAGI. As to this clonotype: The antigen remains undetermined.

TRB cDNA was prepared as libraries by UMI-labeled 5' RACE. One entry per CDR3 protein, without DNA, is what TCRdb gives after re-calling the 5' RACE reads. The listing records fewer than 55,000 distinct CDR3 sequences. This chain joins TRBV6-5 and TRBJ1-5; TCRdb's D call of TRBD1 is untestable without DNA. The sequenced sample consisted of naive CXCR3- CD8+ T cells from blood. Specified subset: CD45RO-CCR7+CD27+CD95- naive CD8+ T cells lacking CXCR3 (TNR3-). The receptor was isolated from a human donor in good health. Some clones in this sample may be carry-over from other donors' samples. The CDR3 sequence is CATRDRAVSNQPQHF.